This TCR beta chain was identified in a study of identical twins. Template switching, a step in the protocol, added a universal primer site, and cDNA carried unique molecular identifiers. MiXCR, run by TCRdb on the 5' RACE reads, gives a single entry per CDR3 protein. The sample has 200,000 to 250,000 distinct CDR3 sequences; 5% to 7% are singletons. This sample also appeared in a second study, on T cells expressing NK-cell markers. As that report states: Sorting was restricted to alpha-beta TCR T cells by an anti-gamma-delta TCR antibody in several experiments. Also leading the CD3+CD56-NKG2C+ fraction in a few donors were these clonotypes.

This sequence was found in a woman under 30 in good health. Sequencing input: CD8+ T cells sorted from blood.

The DNA of the CDR3 is TGTGCCCTTCCCCGACAGGGGGAAATAGAGCAGTACTTC. The encoded protein is CALPRQGEIEQYF. The rearrangement uses TRBV12-5 and TRBJ2-7, with TRBD1 identical over 9 bases. The CDR3 extends over 13 amino acids. In germline, CDR1 is LGHNT, CDR2 FRNRAP.